A selection of T cell receptor beta chains follows, all from one sample in a study of beta chain features in type 1 diabetes. TCRdb's table, derived via immunoSEQ multiplex PCR, lists solely in-frame clones and lacks some. In the table there are under 300,000 clones, 27% of which are singletons. Sequences were obtained from central memory CD4+ T cells from blood. The receptors originated from a man aged 30-40 years in good health. Each CDR3 is given with its conserved first and last residue. D genes are given only for firm matches. Some rows have no size entry. The others give once, few or many, or a class for an expanded clone.

D,V,size,J,CDR3,DNA
NA,TRBV5-8,few,TRBJ2-5,CASSFSGPTAQYF,TGTGCCAGCAGCTTCTCCGGGCCCACGGCCCAGTACTTC
NA,TRBV2,few,TRBJ2-1,CASSLGVANEQFF,TGTGCCAGCAGTCTGGGGGTCGCGAATGAGCAGTTCTTC
TRBD1,TRBV6-5,NA,TRBJ2-7,CASSTRTGANEQYF,TGTGCCAGCAGTACAAGGACAGGGGCGAACGAGCAGTACTTC
TRBD2,TRBV7-7,few,TRBJ2-1,CASSLAVAGGQNEQFF,TGTGCCAGCAGCTTAGCTGTAGCGGGGGGGCAAAATGAGCAGTTCTTC
NA,TRBV6-6,few,TRBJ2-7,CASSYPGRDLEQYF,TGTGCCAGCAGTTACCCCGGACGGGACCTAGAGCAGTACTTC
NA,TRBV30,few,TRBJ2-2,CAWSGTNTGELFF,TGTGCCTGGAGTGGGACGAACACCGGGGAGCTGTTTTTT
TRBD2,TRBV7-2,NA,TRBJ2-7,CASSWGGAYEQYF,TGTGCCAGCAGCTGGGGAGGGGCCTACGAGCAGTACTTC
NA,TRBV7-9,NA,TRBJ1-1,CAGGDTYTEAFF,TGTGCCGGGGGGGACACTTACACTGAAGCTTTCTTT
TRBD1,TRBV13,few,TRBJ2-5,CASSSGTGGAETQYF,TGTGCCAGCAGCTCAGGGACAGGAGGAGCGGAGACCCAGTACTTC
TRBD1,TRBV27,NA,TRBJ2-2,CASRHRGRTGELFF,TGTGCCAGCAGACACAGGGGGAGAACCGGGGAGCTGTTTTTT
NA,TRBV30,many,TRBJ2-5,CAWRRGAETQYF,TGTGCCTGGAGACGGGGCGCCGAGACCCAGTACTTC
NA,TRBV11-2,few,TRBJ2-1,CASSFEGGKGYNEQFF,TGTGCCAGCAGCTTCGAGGGGGGGAAAGGCTACAATGAGCAGTTCTTC
NA,TRBV5-4,few,TRBJ2-2,CASSSPWVGELFF,TGTGCCAGCAGCTCCCCATGGGTCGGGGAGCTGTTTTTT
NA,TRBV19,NA,TRBJ1-3,CASSLKGNTIYF,TGTGCCAGTAGTTTGAAGGGAAACACCATATATTTT
NA,TRBV5-4,NA,TRBJ2-4,CASTTSWGPRNIQYF,TGTGCCAGCACGACCTCCTGGGGCCCAAGAAACATTCAGTACTTC
TRBD1,TRBV7-2,few,TRBJ2-5,CASSLGTGLSETQYF,TGTGCCAGCAGCCTCGGGACAGGGTTATCTGAGACCCAGTACTTC
NA,TRBV6-6,NA,TRBJ2-2,CASTQTSYGELFF,TGTGCCAGCACCCAAACGTCGTACGGGGAGCTGTTTTTT
NA,TRBV2,few,TRBJ1-3,CASSLQGAGNTIYF,TGTGCCAGCAGTTTACAGGGAGCTGGAAACACCATATATTTT
NA,TRBV7-9,few,TRBJ1-3,CASSPDRFPGNTIYF,TGTGCCAGCAGCCCAGACAGGTTCCCTGGAAACACCATATATTTT
NA,TRBV29-1,few,TRBJ1-2,CSVLKSYGYTF,TGCAGCGTCCTTAAATCCTATGGCTACACCTTC